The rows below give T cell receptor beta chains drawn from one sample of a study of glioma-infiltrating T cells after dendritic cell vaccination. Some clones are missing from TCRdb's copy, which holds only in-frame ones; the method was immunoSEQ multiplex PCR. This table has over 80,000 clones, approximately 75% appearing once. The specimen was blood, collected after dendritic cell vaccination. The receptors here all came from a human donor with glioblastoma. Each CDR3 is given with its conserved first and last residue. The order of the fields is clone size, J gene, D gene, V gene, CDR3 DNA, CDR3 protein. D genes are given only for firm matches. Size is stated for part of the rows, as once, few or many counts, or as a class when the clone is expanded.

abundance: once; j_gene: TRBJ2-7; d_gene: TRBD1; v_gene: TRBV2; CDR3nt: TGTGCCAGCAGCCTCGACAGGGGTTCCTACGAGCAGTACTTC; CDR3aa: CASSLDRGSYEQYF
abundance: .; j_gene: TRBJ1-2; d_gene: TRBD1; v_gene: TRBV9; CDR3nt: TGTGCCAGCAGCGTAGTTGAGGACAGGGGATTCCCTGGCTACACCTTC; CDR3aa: CASSVVEDRGFPGYTF
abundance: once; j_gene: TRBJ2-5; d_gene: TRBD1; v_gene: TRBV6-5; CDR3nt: TGTGCCAGCAGTTACTCCCGGACAGGGGAGACCCAGTACTTC; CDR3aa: CASSYSRTGETQYF
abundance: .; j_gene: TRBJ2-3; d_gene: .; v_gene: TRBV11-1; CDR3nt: TGTGCCAGCAGCTTAGCAAATCAGGGTAGCACAGATACGCAGTATTTT; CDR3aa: CASSLANQGSTDTQYF
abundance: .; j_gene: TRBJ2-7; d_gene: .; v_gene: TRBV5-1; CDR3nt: TGCGCCAGCAGCTTGGCGGGACACAGCTACGAGCAGTACTTC; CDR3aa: CASSLAGHSYEQYF
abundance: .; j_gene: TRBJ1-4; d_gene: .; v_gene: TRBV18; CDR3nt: TGTGCCAGCTCGGCGCAGGGGTGGGAAAAACTGTTTTTT; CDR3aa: CASSAQGWEKLFF
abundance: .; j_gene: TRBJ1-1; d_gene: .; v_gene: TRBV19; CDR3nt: TGTGCCAGTAGTATTTTGGGCAGTGTGGCTTTCTTT; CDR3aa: CASSILGSVAFF
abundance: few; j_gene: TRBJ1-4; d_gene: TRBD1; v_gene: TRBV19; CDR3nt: TGTGCCAGTTGCCGGGACAGAAATGAAAAACTGTTTTTT; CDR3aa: CASCRDRNEKLFF
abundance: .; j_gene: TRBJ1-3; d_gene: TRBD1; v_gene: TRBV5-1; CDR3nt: TGCGCCAGCAGCTCAACAGGGGGCGCGGGAAACACCATATATTTT; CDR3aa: CASSSTGGAGNTIYF
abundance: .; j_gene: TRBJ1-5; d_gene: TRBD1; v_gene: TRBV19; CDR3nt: TGTGCCAGTAGTCTTTGGACAGGCGGTACAAATCAGCCCCAGCATTTT; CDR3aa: CASSLWTGGTNQPQHF
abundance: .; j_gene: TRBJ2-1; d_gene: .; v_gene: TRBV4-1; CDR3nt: TGCGCCAGCAGCCAATTGGACATCATCTCCTACAATGAGCAGTTCTTC; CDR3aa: CASSQLDIISYNEQFF
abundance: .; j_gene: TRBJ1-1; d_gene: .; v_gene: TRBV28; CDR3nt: TGTGCCAGCAGTCAGGGATACACTGAAGCTTTCTTT; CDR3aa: CASSQGYTEAFF
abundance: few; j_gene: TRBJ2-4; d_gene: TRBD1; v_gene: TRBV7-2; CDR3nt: TGTGCCAGCACTAACAGACAGGGTTGGGGAAACATTCAGTACTTC; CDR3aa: CASTNRQGWGNIQYF
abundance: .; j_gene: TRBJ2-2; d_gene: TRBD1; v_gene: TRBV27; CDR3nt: TGTGCCAGCAGAAGAGACAGGGGAAACGGGGAGCTGTTTTTT; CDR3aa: CASRRDRGNGELFF
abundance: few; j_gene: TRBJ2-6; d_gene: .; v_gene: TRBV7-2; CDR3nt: TGTGCCAGCAGGGCCAAGGAGTTTACTGTCTCTGGGGCCAACGTCCTGACTTTC; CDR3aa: CASRAKEFTVSGANVLTF
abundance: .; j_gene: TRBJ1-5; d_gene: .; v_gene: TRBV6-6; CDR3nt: TGTGCCAGCAGCCAGGGACTGAATCAGCCCCAGCATTTT; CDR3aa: CASSQGLNQPQHF
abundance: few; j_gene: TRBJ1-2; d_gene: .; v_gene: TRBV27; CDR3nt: TGTGCCAGCAGTACCGCCGGGACACTCTATGGCTACACCTTC; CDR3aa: CASSTAGTLYGYTF
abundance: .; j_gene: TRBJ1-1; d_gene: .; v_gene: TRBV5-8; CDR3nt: TGTGCCAGCAGCCCCGGGGTGGGTATGGCGGTGAACACTGAAGCTTTCTTT; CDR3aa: CASSPGVGMAVNTEAFF
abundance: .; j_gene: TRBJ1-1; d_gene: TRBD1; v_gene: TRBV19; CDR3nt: TGTGCCAGTAGTTTGGGACAGAAGAACACTGAAGCTTTCTTT; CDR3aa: CASSLGQKNTEAFF
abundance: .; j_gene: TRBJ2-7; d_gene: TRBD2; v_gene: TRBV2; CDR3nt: TGTGCCAGCAATGGCCTAGCGGTCTACGAGCAGTACTTC; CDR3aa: CASNGLAVYEQYF
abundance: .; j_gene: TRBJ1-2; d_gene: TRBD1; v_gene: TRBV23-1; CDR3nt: TGCGCCAGCAGTCAGTACAGGGGGTTAAACTATGGCTACACCTTC; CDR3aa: CASSQYRGLNYGYTF
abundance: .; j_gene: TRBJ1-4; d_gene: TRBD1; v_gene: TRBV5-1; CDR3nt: TGCGCCAGCAGCTTGCGACCGAATGGACAGGGATGGGATGAAAAACTGTTTTTT; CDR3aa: CASSLRPNGQGWDEKLFF
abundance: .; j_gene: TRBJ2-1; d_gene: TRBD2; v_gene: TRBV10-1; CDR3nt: TGCGCCAGCAGTGAGGGGGCGGGAGCGCCCCGTAAGGAGCAGTTCTTC; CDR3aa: CASSEGAGAPRKEQFF
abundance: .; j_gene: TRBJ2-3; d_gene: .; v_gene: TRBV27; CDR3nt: TGTGCCAGCAGTTTACGGGGAGATACGCAGTATTTT; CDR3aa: CASSLRGDTQYF